This TCR beta chain derives from a study of graft-versus-host responses after intestinal transplantation. Study-wide context: Recipients were given multivisceral, liver-intestinal, or isolated intestinal transplants.

Study-wide findings and caveats: In recipient marrow, GvH clones were found, and some appeared first in ileum or blood. Early post-transplant HvG declines were associated with peak circulating GvH clone levels. Individuals carrying graft-donor T cell macrochimerism showed high graft-versus-host to host-versus-graft clonal ratios in allografts.

The CDR3 has 15 amino acids. Germline V gene sequence: CDR1 LNHNV, CDR2 YYDKDF (reference sequence). V gave up 5 bases and J gave up 3 bases; unmatched junction bases: 4. Some clones are missing from TCRdb's copy, which holds only in-frame ones; the method was immunoSEQ multiplex PCR. Here the sample spans about 120,000 clones, approximately 92% being singletons. Concerning this clone: No antigen is known for it.

The V and J genes are TRBV15 and TRBJ2-1, with 10 bases aligning to TRBD2. The TCR sequence derives from a human donor who received an intestinal transplant. The sequenced sample was unstimulated CD4+ T cells sorted from spleen or lymph node cells, obtained before intestinal transplant. Here the CDR3 DNA reads TGTGCCACCAGCCTCTCTAGCGGGAGCTACAATGAGCAGTTCTTC. It is translated as CATSLSSGSYNEQFF.